This TCR beta chain appears in the sequencing data of a study of shared clonotypes between healthy human individuals. Clones were sequenced by immunoSEQ multiplex PCR, and TCRdb holds only the in-frame ones, with some missing. The sample carries roughly 450,000 clones, 79% recorded once. Germline V lookup: CDR1 SGHTA, CDR2 FQGTGA. The CDR3 is made up of 12 amino acids. The V gene lost 11 bases and the J gene lost 1 base, with 9 bases spanning the gap. Sequenced sample: PBMCs. The TCR originated in a woman in her forties in good health. Some clones in this sample may be carry-over from other donors' samples. The chain couples TRBV7-3 to TRBJ2-1; possibly TRBD2 for D (6 bases). CDR3 sequence (DNA): TGTGCCTCCGGGGGATCCTACAATGAGCAGTTCTTC. Translating gives CASGGSYNEQFF.